A selection of T cell receptor beta chains follows, all from one sample in a study of cytomegalovirus exposure and HLA in healthy donors. Profiling relied on immunoSEQ multiplex PCR, and the TCRdb table lists in-frame clones only, not all of them. The repertoire has around 120,000 clones, around 80% of them found once; the top ten carry more than 0.2%. Sequencing used PBMCs. The receptor source for this set is a man in his forties or fifties in good health and CMV-seronegative. CDR3s include the opening cysteine and the closing phenylalanine or tryptophan. A D gene is named only where the DNA matches it firmly. The listing skips clone size in some rows; elsewhere it reads once, few, many or a size class.

cdr3_nt	cdr3_aa	cdr3_length	j_call	clone_size	v_call	d_call
TGCGCCAGCAGCTTGGCTTCCCAGGCGCGATACGAGCAGTACTTC	CASSLASQARYEQYF	15	TRBJ2-7	NA	TRBV5-1	NA
TGTGCCAGCAGCTCCGGGACAGGGGCCACAGATACGCAGTATTTT	CASSSGTGATDTQYF	15	TRBJ2-3	once	TRBV5-6	TRBD1
TGCGCCAGCAGCAATCCCCTAGCGGGGGGGCGGGAGGTCTACAATGAGCAGTTCTTC	CASSNPLAGGREVYNEQFF	19	TRBJ2-1	NA	TRBV5-1	TRBD2
TGTGCCAGCAGCCCATACGCCGGACAGGCCCTCGTTGAGACCCAGTACTTC	CASSPYAGQALVETQYF	17	TRBJ2-5	NA	TRBV7-8	TRBD1
TGTGCCAGCAGTCGAAGGGAGGGCGTGCAGTACTTC	CASSRREGVQYF	12	TRBJ2-7	once	TRBV27	TRBD2
TGTGCCAGTAGTATCACAGGGTTATACTACAATGAGCAGTTCTTC	CASSITGLYYNEQFF	15	TRBJ2-1	NA	TRBV19	NA
TGTGCCATCAGTTTAGACAGGGACGAAAAACTGTTTTTT	CAISLDRDEKLFF	13	TRBJ1-4	NA	TRBV10-3	TRBD1
TGTGCCAGCAGCCGGCCTTACACCGGGGAGCTGTTTTTT	CASSRPYTGELFF	13	TRBJ2-2	NA	TRBV4-2	NA
TGCGCCAGCAGCCTAGGACAGATCAATCAGCCCCAGCATTTT	CASSLGQINQPQHF	14	TRBJ1-5	NA	TRBV4-3	NA
TGTGCCAGCAGCTTAGTACTAGCGGGAGGGCGGTCCTACGAGCAGTACTTC	CASSLVLAGGRSYEQYF	17	TRBJ2-7	NA	TRBV7-2	TRBD2
TGTGCCAGCAGCTTAATGGGGGGTGGGGGGAATCAGCCCCAGCATTTT	CASSLMGGGGNQPQHF	16	TRBJ1-5	NA	TRBV7-6	NA
TGTGCCAGCAGCGCGGATCTCGGGGGGCTCGGTTACGAGCAGTACTTC	CASSADLGGLGYEQYF	16	TRBJ2-7	NA	TRBV9	NA
TGCGCCAGCAGCTCGGGACAGGGAAAAAATTCACCCCTCCACTTT	CASSSGQGKNSPLHF	15	TRBJ1-6	NA	TRBV5-1	TRBD1
TGTGCCAGCAGCTTAGTCCTCTCGGAGCAAGCTTTCTTT	CASSLVLSEQAFF	13	TRBJ1-1	NA	TRBV7-9	NA
TGCGCCAGCAGCCAAGATTCACGGGGGAACACCGGGGAGCTGTTTTTT	CASSQDSRGNTGELFF	16	TRBJ2-2	NA	TRBV4-1	NA
TGTGCTAGTGGTTTTCTACTAGCGGGAGACAATGAGCAGTTCTTC	CASGFLLAGDNEQFF	15	TRBJ2-1	few	TRBV12-5	TRBD2
TGTGCCAGTAGCATGCGGGGCCGTAATGAAAAACTGTTTTTT	CASSMRGRNEKLFF	14	TRBJ1-4	NA	TRBV19	NA
TGCGCCAGCAGCTTGGAGAGGTCCTACGAGCAGTACTTC	CASSLERSYEQYF	13	TRBJ2-7	NA	TRBV5-1	NA
TGTGCCAGCAGTTTTGGCCCAGACTATAATTCACCCCTCCACTTT	CASSFGPDYNSPLHF	15	TRBJ1-6	once	TRBV27	NA
TGTGCCAGCAGTAAACAGGGGGATGGCTACACCTTC	CASSKQGDGYTF	12	TRBJ1-2	NA	TRBV11-3	TRBD1
TGTGCCAGCAGTTACGATGGCATACAGCCCCAGCATTTT	CASSYDGIQPQHF	13	TRBJ1-5	once	TRBV6-5	NA
TGTGCCAGCAGCTTGGCATACGAGCAGTACTTC	CASSLAYEQYF	11	TRBJ2-7	NA	TRBV11-2	NA
TGTGCCAGCAGCTTAGCACAGGGGCACTATGGCTACACCTTC	CASSLAQGHYGYTF	14	TRBJ1-2	few	TRBV7-8	TRBD1
TGTGCCAGCAGCTGGCACGGAACTACCGTGGACACCGGGGAGCTGTTTTTT	CASSWHGTTVDTGELFF	17	TRBJ2-2	NA	TRBV7-2	NA
TGTGCCAGCAGCCCAGGGTGGGATGGCTACACCTTC	CASSPGWDGYTF	12	TRBJ1-2	NA	TRBV7-9	NA
TGTGCCAGCAGCTTATGGGGGGGGAATTCACCCCTCCACTTT	CASSLWGGNSPLHF	14	TRBJ1-6	NA	TRBV5-6	NA
TGTGCCAGCAGCCAGGGACTAGCGGGCGCCCTGGAGCAGTACTTC	CASSQGLAGALEQYF	15	TRBJ2-7	NA	TRBV7-9	TRBD2
TGTGCCAGCAGCTTAAGCGGGAGCTACGAGCAGTACTTC	CASSLSGSYEQYF	13	TRBJ2-7	NA	TRBV7-7	TRBD2
TGTGCCGCCAGCACTAGCGGCCCCTACAATGAGCAGTTCTTC	CAASTSGPYNEQFF	14	TRBJ2-1	NA	TRBV2	TRBD2
TGTGCCATCAGACCCAGTCCTGGGCAGGGGGCCCTTTCCTACGAGCAGTACTTC	CAIRPSPGQGALSYEQYF	18	TRBJ2-7	NA	TRBV10-3	TRBD1
TGTGCCATCAGTTCGCCTAGCGGGGCGAACACCGGGGAGCTGTTTTTT	CAISSPSGANTGELFF	16	TRBJ2-2	NA	TRBV10-3	TRBD2
TGTGCCAGTAGCCAGACAAACGGAGAGACCCAGTACTTC	CASSQTNGETQYF	13	TRBJ2-5	once	TRBV19	NA
TGTGCCAGTAGTGCCGAGATGGTGAACACTGAAGCTTTCTTT	CASSAEMVNTEAFF	14	TRBJ1-1	NA	TRBV19	NA
TGTGCCAGCAGCTTGGGCGGGGGGCCGAACACCGGGGAGCTGTTTTTT	CASSLGGGPNTGELFF	16	TRBJ2-2	NA	TRBV7-2	TRBD2
TGTGCCAGCAAGCCTGACAGGGTCGAGCAGTACTTC	CASKPDRVEQYF	12	TRBJ2-7	NA	TRBV2	TRBD1
TGTGCCAGCAGCTGGACAGGGGTTTTCTCTGGGGCCAACGTCCTGACTTTC	CASSWTGVFSGANVLTF	17	TRBJ2-6	NA	TRBV5-5	TRBD1
TGTGCCAGCAGTAAATACCGGGGGACAGGGATTTCCTACGAGCAGTACTTC	CASSKYRGTGISYEQYF	17	TRBJ2-7	NA	TRBV5-6	TRBD1
TGTGCCAGCAGTCTAGCGAATGGTGGGGACACCGGGGAGCTGTTTTTT	CASSLANGGDTGELFF	16	TRBJ2-2	NA	TRBV27	NA
TGTGCCAGCAGCTTGGTAGCGGGAGTAGTCGATGAGCAGTTCTTC	CASSLVAGVVDEQFF	15	TRBJ2-1	NA	TRBV7-9	TRBD2
TGTGCCAGCAGCTTGGGACTCAGGGGGACCCAGTACTTC	CASSLGLRGTQYF	13	TRBJ2-5	NA	TRBV5-6	NA
TGTGCCAGCAGTGAACTGAGGGCAGAGACCCAAGAGACCCAGTACTTC	CASSELRAETQETQYF	16	TRBJ2-5	NA	TRBV6-1	NA
TGTGCCAGCAGTTTTGTCGCGACAGCAACTAATGAAAAACTGTTTTTT	CASSFVATATNEKLFF	16	TRBJ1-4	NA	TRBV28	NA
TGTGCCTGGAGTGGCAGGGGGCAGCCCCAGCATTTT	CAWSGRGQPQHF	12	TRBJ1-5	few	TRBV30	TRBD1
TGTGCCAGCAGTTCTCGGGGTCCCTACGAGCAGTACTTC	CASSSRGPYEQYF	13	TRBJ2-7	NA	TRBV28	NA
TGTGCCAGTAGTATTCTCGGGGGTTATCAGCCCCAGCATTTT	CASSILGGYQPQHF	14	TRBJ1-5	NA	TRBV19	NA
TGTGCCAGCAGTGAGACAGGGGCGAGAAACACCATATATTTT	CASSETGARNTIYF	14	TRBJ1-3	NA	TRBV25-1	TRBD1